This T cell receptor beta chain was recorded in a study of blood T cell repertoires in COVID-19. About the research overall: Nucleic acid was either cDNA or gDNA, and it came from T cells, B-cell-depleted T cells, or PBMCs.

V was clipped by 7 bases and J by 7 bases, with 20 bases between them. CDR1 is LNHDA and CDR2 is SQIVND in the germline V gene (reference sequence). The CDR3 totals 14 residues. In the original workflow: For nucleated cells, counts were estimated from reference gene primer amplification. Sequencing used immunoSEQ multiplex PCR; TCRdb keeps in-frame clones, though not all of them. V and J calls and clone size are as listed in that table; D and trimming were resolved from the DNA. This sample has over 35,000 clones, with around 85% found just once. The clonotype was recovered from a human donor with acute or convalescent COVID-19. The donor label of this sample is uncertain. Sequencing was performed on peripheral blood. The J gene is TRBJ2-7, the V gene TRBV19, with D possibly being TRBD2 (6 bases). The CDR3 sequence is CASTTNGGAREQYF. The CDR3 bases are TGTGCCAGTACCACTAACGGAGGGGCCCGTGAGCAGTACTTC.